These T cell receptor beta chains were read from a single sample in a study of T cells in localized non-small cell lung cancer. TCRdb keeps only in-frame clones here, not all; method: immunoSEQ multiplex PCR. The sample carries roughly 560 clones, roughly 29% recorded once. This sample comprised lung tumor tissue, obtained before any cancer treatment. All receptors derive from a woman aged 40-69 years with stage III lung adenocarcinoma. CDR3s include the opening cysteine and the closing phenylalanine or tryptophan. A D gene is named only where the DNA matches it firmly. The size entry is marked missing in some rows and otherwise reads once, few, many or a size class.

>.|.|TRBV19|TRBJ1-3
CASTVGTGNTIYF
TGTGCCAGTACGGTGGGGACTGGAAACACCATATATTTT
>TRBD1|.|TRBV19|TRBJ1-2
CASSIGTGNYGYTF
TGTGCCAGTAGTATTGGGACAGGGAACTATGGCTACACCTTC
>.|.|TRBV11-3|TRBJ1-1
CASSSRWRGLMNTEAFF
TGTGCCAGCAGCAGTAGATGGAGGGGACTCATGAACACTGAAGCTTTCTTT
>TRBD1|.|TRBV28|TRBJ1-1
CASSPGTGVRTEAFF
TGTGCCAGCAGCCCCGGGACAGGGGTGCGCACTGAAGCTTTCTTT
>.|.|TRBV18|TRBJ1-2
CASSPSGASHYGYTF
TGTGCCAGCTCACCATCAGGGGCTTCTCACTATGGCTACACCTTC
>TRBD1|medium-sized|TRBV6-8|TRBJ1-5
CATSTGDPNQPQHF
TGTGCCACCAGCACAGGGGACCCCAATCAGCCCCAGCATTTT
>.|.|TRBV15|TRBJ2-7
CATSRVPPPTRGAYEQYF
TGTGCCACCAGCAGAGTCCCTCCCCCCACCCGGGGAGCCTACGAGCAGTACTTC
>TRBD2|.|TRBV11-3|TRBJ2-2
CASSFGGGRAGELFF
TGTGCCAGCAGCTTCGGCGGGGGTCGGGCCGGGGAGCTGTTTTTT
>.|.|TRBV10-2|TRBJ2-2
CASSEGRTTITGELFF
TGCGCCAGCAGTGAGGGCAGGACAACGATCACCGGGGAGCTGTTTTTT
>TRBD1|hyperexpanded|TRBV11-3|TRBJ1-2
CASSARTGNDYGYTF
TGTGCCAGCAGCGCACGGACAGGAAACGACTATGGCTACACCTTC
>TRBD2|.|TRBV28|TRBJ2-1
CASSFLAGDEQFF
TGTGCCAGCAGTTTCCTAGCGGGAGATGAGCAGTTCTTC
>TRBD1|.|TRBV11-3|TRBJ1-3
CASSSSGTERGNTIYF
TGTGCCAGCAGCTCCTCCGGGACAGAAAGGGGAAACACCATATATTTT
>.|few|TRBV10-2|TRBJ1-3
CASSATGSGNTIYF
TGCGCCAGCAGTGCGACAGGCTCTGGAAACACCATATATTTT
>.|.|TRBV30|TRBJ1-1
CAWSVPPGGTEAFF
TGTGCCTGGAGTGTACCTCCGGGGGGCACTGAAGCTTTCTTT
>.|.|TRBV19|TRBJ1-1
CASSIVAANTEAFF
TGTGCCAGTAGTATAGTAGCTGCGAACACTGAAGCTTTCTTT
>TRBD1|.|TRBV11-3|TRBJ1-1
CASSPFSDRENTEAFF
TGTGCCAGCAGCCCTTTCTCGGACAGGGAGAACACTGAAGCTTTCTTT
>.|.|TRBV9|TRBJ2-7
CASSVWSSEQYF
TGTGCCAGCAGTGTTTGGTCTTCCGAGCAGTACTTC
>TRBD2|.|TRBV14|TRBJ2-7
CASSKRGSGTSAREQYF
TGTGCCAGCAGTAAGAGGGGTTCCGGGACTAGCGCAAGGGAGCAGTACTTC
>TRBD1|few|TRBV19|TRBJ1-1
CASRTGTVAEAFF
TGTGCCAGTAGAACTGGGACAGTGGCTGAAGCTTTCTTT
>.|.|TRBV9|TRBJ2-7
CASSVGERSSLYF
TGTGCCAGCAGCGTAGGGGAGCGGTCCTCCCTGTACTTC
>.|.|TRBV12-5|TRBJ1-1
CASGFLGGEATEAFF
TGTGCTAGTGGTTTTTTAGGGGGTGAGGCCACTGAAGCTTTCTTT
>.|.|TRBV5-1|TRBJ2-6
CASRYGPFGANVLTF
TGCGCCAGCAGATACGGACCGTTCGGGGCCAACGTCCTGACTTTC
>.|.|TRBV10-2|TRBJ2-7
CASSDSGKPYEQYF
TGCGCCAGCAGTGATTCGGGGAAACCCTACGAGCAGTACTTC
>.|.|TRBV10-2|TRBJ2-3
CASSDGKKPTDERGTDTQYF
TGCGCCAGCAGTGATGGTAAGAAGCCAACGGACGAAAGAGGTACAGATACGCAGTATTTT
>.|.|TRBV11-3|TRBJ1-6
CASSLGGLANSPLHF
TGTGCCAGCAGCTTAGGGGGGCTGGCTAATTCACCCCTCCACTTT
>.|once|TRBV29-1|TRBJ1-2
CSVGDSREGYTF
TGCAGCGTTGGAGACTCCCGGGAGGGCTACACCTTC
>TRBD1|large|TRBV11-3|TRBJ2-3
CASSQIPRDRDTDTQYF
TGTGCCAGCAGCCAAATTCCCCGGGACAGAGACACAGATACGCAGTATTTT
>TRBD1|.|TRBV29-1|TRBJ2-2
CSVGQGHGELFF
TGCAGCGTGGGACAGGGGCACGGGGAGCTGTTTTTT
>.|few|TRBV2|TRBJ1-2
CASTLTPGDNYGYTF
TGTGCCAGCACCCTTACCCCGGGTGACAACTATGGCTACACCTTC
>TRBD1|.|TRBV11-3|TRBJ2-1
CASSQGTGGADEQFF
TGTGCCAGCAGCCAGGGGACAGGGGGCGCAGATGAGCAGTTCTTC
>TRBD2|.|TRBV28|TRBJ2-7
CASRLPGGRNEQYF
TGTGCCAGCAGGCTACCGGGGGGAAGGAACGAGCAGTACTTC
>.|.|TRBV29-1|TRBJ2-2
CSVYEGTGELFF
TGCAGCGTTTACGAAGGCACCGGGGAGCTGTTTTTT
>.|.|TRBV9|TRBJ1-1
CASSARGRGGGDTEAFF
TGTGCCAGCAGCGCGAGGGGTCGAGGGGGAGGAGACACTGAAGCTTTCTTT
>.|.|TRBV11-3|TRBJ1-4
CASSLDWSRTNEKLFF
TGTGCCAGCAGCTTAGACTGGTCTCGAACTAATGAAAAACTGTTTTTT
>.|.|TRBV6-8|TRBJ1-2
CASSPAGQGFTGYTF
TGTGCCAGCAGCCCCGCGGGACAAGGCTTCACCGGCTACACCTTC
>.|few|TRBV9|TRBJ2-5
CASSERDYQETQYF
TGTGCCAGCAGTGAACGCGACTACCAAGAGACCCAGTACTTC
>TRBD2|.|TRBV15|TRBJ2-1
CATSEGSGGPSSYNEQFF
TGTGCCACCAGCGAGGGGAGCGGGGGGCCGAGCTCCTACAATGAGCAGTTCTTC